What follows are 28 T cell receptor beta chains derived from one specimen sequenced in a study of blood T cell repertoires in COVID-19. TCRdb keeps only in-frame clones here, not all; method: immunoSEQ multiplex PCR. The sample lists about 210,000 clones, about 80% seen once, with roughly 2.5% in the top ten. Sequencing was performed on peripheral blood. The receptors originated from a woman between 35 and 50 years old with active or convalescent COVID-19.

This rearrangement joins TRBV5-1 to TRBJ2-1; D perhaps matches TRBD1 (6 bases). Germline CDR1 is SGHRS and CDR2 is YFSETQ. The ends were cut back, 0 bases at V and 9 bases at J, with 10 bases in the middle. CDR3 length equals 13 residues. The CDR3 here is CASSLGQGFEQFF. The CDR3 bases are TGCGCCAGCAGCTTGGGTCAGGGGTTTGAGCAGTTCTTC.

In nucleotides, the CDR3 is TGTGCCAGCAGTGAAACCCGGGAGGGCCGGGGGCAAGAGACCCAGTACTTC. It encodes CASSETREGRGQETQYF. The chain employs TRBV25-1 and TRBJ2-5, with 8 nucleotides matching TRBD2. The CDR3 is 17 residues long. The V gene end was trimmed by 2 bases and the J gene end by 2 bases; junction bases not matched to a gene: 10. The germline V gene encodes CDR1 MGHDK and CDR2 SYGVNS. The variable domain in full, with the rest retrieved from reference TRBV25-1 and TRBJ2-5, is EADIYQTPRYLVIGTGKKITLECSQTMGHDKMYWYQQDPGMELHLIHYSYGVNSTEKGDLSSESTVSRIRTEHFPLTLESARPSHTSQYLCASSETREGRGQETQYFGPGTRLLVL.

A remark on this clone: Other DNA sequences in the same sample also yield this CDR3. V is TRBV19 and J is TRBJ1-1, with D possibly matching TRBD1 (5 bases). The CDR3 loop spans 14 amino acids. Germline assignment: CDR1 LNHDA and CDR2 SQIVND (reference sequence). V lost 1 base, J lost 0 bases, and 6 bases lay in between. The CDR3 region has the DNA TGTGCCAGTAGTATAGGACAGATGAACACTGAAGCTTTCTTT. Residues: CASSIGQMNTEAFF.

The chain combines TRBV12-1 with TRBJ2-7; the D call of TRBD1 is as the table states it, not checked on the DNA. TRBV12-1 is shown as a pseudogene. The CDR3 covers 14 residues. The CDR3 nucleotides are TGTGCCAGCAGCACAGGGGCCTACTCCTACGAGCAGTACTTC. This sequence encodes CASSTGAYSYEQYF.

This chain connects TRBV11-2 to TRBJ2-1; 9 nucleotides agree with TRBD2. Germline lookup yields CDR1 SGHAT and CDR2 FQNNGV. The CDR3 runs 16 residues. The V gene end was trimmed by 5 bases and the J gene end by 0 bases; junction bases not matched to a gene: 5. CDR3: CASSSIAGVSYNEQFF. In nucleotides, the CDR3 is TGTGCCAGCAGCAGCATAGCGGGGGTCTCCTACAATGAGCAGTTCTTC.

This clone was detected only a few times. The J gene is TRBJ2-7, the V gene TRBV11-2; the match to TRBD1 covers 10 bases. With 2 bases clipped from V and 6 bases from J, the junction kept 16 bases outside the gene matches. From germline, CDR1 is SGHAT and CDR2 FQNNGV. This CDR3 is built from 18 residues. CDR3 in DNA: TGTGCCAGCAGCTTAAGGCGACCCGGACAGGGGGTTTCGGCCGAGCAGTACTTC. Protein: CASSLRRPGQGVSAEQYF.

This clone was counted only a few times. The genes are TRBV5-5 and TRBJ2-5; 8 bases match TRBD1. Germline lookup yields CDR1 SGHKS and CDR2 YYEKEE (reference sequence). V lost 3 bases to trimming and J lost 3 bases; unmatched junction nucleotides: 10. The CDR3 is 16 residues long. The CDR3 DNA sequence: TGTGCCAGCAGCTGGACCAGGGGGCTCGGGGAAGAGACCCAGTACTTC. As protein: CASSWTRGLGEETQYF.

This clone was seen once. J is TRBJ1-6 and V is TRBV6-2 or TRBV6-3; no reliable D call. CDR3 size: 15 residues. Germline CDR1 and CDR2: MNHEY and SVGEGT. Trimming left V 2 bases short and J 10 bases short, with 15 bases between. The CDR3 DNA is TGTGCCAGCAGTTACGAGTTACTCAACGGGTCACCCCTCCACTTT. Amino acid sequence: CASSYELLNGSPLHF.

The rearrangement links TRBV7-2 to TRBJ2-3; 7 nucleotides line up with TRBD1. The ends lost 1 base at V and 6 bases at J; junction bases unmatched: 13. Looked up from germline, CDR1 is SGHTA and CDR2 is FQGNSA. CDR3 length: 17 amino acids. The CDR3 DNA follows: TGTGCCAGCAGCTTAGAAAGGGGGCGCCCCATTCGGGATACGCAGTATTTT. Translation gives CASSLERGRPIRDTQYF.

This clone has a single count. CDR3 sequence: CASSLTFGGFTGELFF. DNA for the CDR3: TGTGCCAGCAGCTTAACATTCGGCGGGTTTACCGGGGAGCTGTTTTTT. The chain employs TRBV7-3 and TRBJ2-2, with a possible D match to TRBD2 (5 bases). The length of the CDR3 is 16 residues. V gave up 0 bases and J gave up 5 bases, with 13 bases separating them. Germline CDR1 SGHTA, CDR2 FQGTGA.

This clone was recorded once. The chain recombines TRBV27 with TRBJ2-7; TRBD1 might be the D (5 bases). V gave up 5 bases and J gave up 0 bases, with 17 bases separating them. CDR3 size: 16 residues. Germline V gene sequence: CDR1 MNHEY, CDR2 SMNVEV (reference sequence). CDR3 in DNA: TGTGCCAGCAGTCTAACTTCCAGGGCGAGCTCCTACGAGCAGTACTTC. Translation: CASSLTSRASSYEQYF.

This chain links TRBV4-2 with TRBJ2-2; D possibly corresponds to TRBD2 (6 bases). The V gene's germline CDR1 is LGHNA and CDR2 YNFKEQ. V lost 0 bases, J lost 3 bases, and 14 bases lay in between. The CDR3 runs 17 residues. The CDR3 sequence is CASSQESLREDTGELFF. CDR3 in DNA: TGTGCCAGCAGCCAAGAAAGTCTCAGGGAGGACACCGGGGAGCTGTTTTTT.

V and J are TRBV10-3 and TRBJ2-7; no definite D call. The CDR3 length is 14 residues. V was pared by 4 bases and J by 3 bases, with 13 bases between. Germline CDR1 and CDR2: ENHRY and SYGVKD. The CDR3 region is CAISGAPTNYEQYF. CDR3 nucleotides: TGTGCCATCAGTGGGGCTCCTACGAACTACGAGCAGTACTTC.

The chain combines TRBV3-1 (or the pseudogene TRBV3-2) with TRBJ1-1; D perhaps matches TRBD1 (5 bases). V was clipped by 2 bases and J by 4 bases, with 11 bases between them. This CDR3 region has 14 residues. Germline V gene data show CDR1 as LGHDT and CDR2 as YNNKEL (reference sequence). The CDR3 here is CASSQRDRGTEAFF. In DNA, the CDR3 is TGTGCCAGCAGCCAAAGGGATAGGGGCACTGAAGCTTTCTTT.

Here the CDR3 reads CASTSQGRAEAFF. CDR3 nucleotide sequence: TGTGCCAGCACCTCGCAGGGTCGCGCTGAAGCTTTCTTT. The chain uses TRBV2 and TRBJ1-1, with a possible D match to TRBD1 (5 bases). Trimming pared 7 bases from V and 6 bases from J, leaving 15 bases between. CDR1 and CDR2 from the germline V gene are SNHLY and FYNNEI. The CDR3 sequence is 13 residues long.

This clone was picked up a small number of times. The genes are TRBV7-2 and TRBJ2-2, with 9 bases identical to TRBD1. Per the germline V gene, CDR1 is SGHTA and CDR2 is FQGNSA. With 6 bases clipped from V and 2 bases from J, the junction kept 7 bases outside the gene matches. This CDR3 contains 16 residues. The CDR3 coding sequence is TGTGCCAGCAGTTCACAGGGGGCCCTAAACACCGGGGAGCTGTTTTTT. The encoded protein is CASSSQGALNTGELFF.

In this sample, this clone turned up a few times. The chain uses TRBV6-5 and TRBJ1-2, with 9 bases aligning to TRBD1. Germline loops: CDR1 MNHEY, CDR2 SVGAGI. Trimming at V came to 5 bases and at J to 4 bases, leaving 2 bases not matched to a gene. The CDR3 consists of 13 residues. The CDR3: CASSPDRGYGYTF. Here the CDR3 DNA reads TGTGCCAGCAGTCCGGACAGGGGCTATGGCTACACCTTC.

The rearrangement uses TRBV6-2 or TRBV6-3 and TRBJ1-3; D remains unclear. Germline CDR1 and CDR2: MNHEY and SVGEGT. Trimming took off 5 bases at V and 0 bases at J, with 11 bases between the two ends. The CDR3 is 15 amino acids. As DNA, the CDR3 is TGTGCCAGCAGTCCCATGTTTGTCTCTGGAAACACCATATATTTT. This codes for CASSPMFVSGNTIYF.

A single count supports this clone. The chain recombines TRBV7-9 with TRBJ2-7; 7 bases align to TRBD1. Germline CDR1 SEHNR, CDR2 FQNEAQ (reference sequence). CDR3 length: 16 amino acids. The V and J ends lost 5 bases and 3 bases, in that order; junction bases with no gene match: 13. CDR3 DNA sequence: TGTGCCAGCAGCCCCCCGTTTGGGACAGAATACTACGAGCAGTACTTC. Translating gives CASSPPFGTEYYEQYF.

This clone has a handful of counts. The rearrangement uses TRBV7-2 and TRBJ1-6; 10 bases agree with TRBD1. Losses at the gene ends were 5 bases for V and 8 bases for J; bases not matched to a gene: 9. Germline CDR1 and CDR2: SGHTA and FQGNSA. The CDR3 runs to 16 residues. CDR3 bases: TGTGCCAGCAGCCTCCAACCGGGGACAGGGGATTCACCCCTCCACTTT. Protein product: CASSLQPGTGDSPLHF.

The chain has TRBV7-2 and TRBJ2-5; no reliable D call. Germline V gene data show CDR1 as SGHTA and CDR2 as FQGNSA. V lost 10 bases to trimming and J lost 2 bases, with 17 bases between them. The CDR3 sequence is 14 residues long. DNA for the CDR3: TGTGCCACCCCGCCCTGCACACCACAAGAGACCCAGTACTTC. Its protein is CATPPCTPQETQYF.

V gene TRBV28 combines with J gene TRBJ2-2; the D gene is possibly TRBD2 (5 bases). In germline, CDR1 is MDHEN, CDR2 SYDVKM. V lost 7 bases and J 3 bases, leaving 15 bases between the germline ends. There are 15 residues in the CDR3. DNA for the CDR3: TGTGCCAGCATGAGTGGGTCCGGGGACACCGGGGAGCTGTTTTTT. Translated: CASMSGSGDTGELFF.

The genes are TRBV9 and TRBJ1-1; the D is unclear. The V gene's germline CDR1 is SGDLS and CDR2 YYNGEE. Trimming pared 0 bases from V and 3 bases from J, leaving 12 bases between. The CDR3 spans 15 residues. CDR3 amino acids: CASSVEEGLDTEAFF. Written as DNA, the CDR3 is TGTGCCAGCAGCGTAGAGGAGGGCCTGGACACTGAAGCTTTCTTT.

The J gene is TRBJ1-6, the V gene TRBV7-3, with 9 positions matching TRBD1. With 5 bases clipped from V and 4 bases from J, the junction kept 6 bases outside the gene matches. CDR3 length: 16 residues. Looked up from germline, CDR1 is SGHTA and CDR2 is FQGTGA. The DNA for the CDR3 is TGTGCCAGCAGCCCGCGAGGGACAGGGTATAATTCACCCCTCCACTTT. Amino acid sequence: CASSPRGTGYNSPLHF.

As DNA, the CDR3 is TGCGCCAGCAGCTCGGACAGAGGAACCGGGGAGCTGTTTTTT. This encodes CASSSDRGTGELFF. The genes are TRBV5-1 and TRBJ2-2; D possibly corresponds to TRBD1 (6 bases). Germline values: CDR1 SGHRS, CDR2 YFSETQ. V was cut by 3 bases and J by 5 bases, with 11 bases left in between. The CDR3 contains 14 residues.

This clone was recorded a few times. At the DNA level, this CDR3 is encoded by other sequences in the same sample as well. The chain links TRBV29-1 to TRBJ1-1; 7 bases map to TRBD1. This CDR3 has 16 residues. In germline, CDR1 is SQVTM, CDR2 ANQGSEA. V lost 5 bases to trimming and J lost 2 bases; unmatched junction nucleotides: 14. This CDR3 is CSVWRRGQDRNTEAFF. CDR3 coding DNA: TGCAGCGTTTGGCGTCGCGGACAGGACCGAAACACTGAAGCTTTCTTT.

This clone was observed a single time. The rearrangement uses TRBV6-2 or TRBV6-3 and TRBJ2-7; D might be TRBD2 (5 bases). CDR3 size: 13 residues. V was trimmed by 0 bases and J by 9 bases, leaving 12 bases between them. Per germline, CDR1 MNHEY and CDR2 SVGEGT. The CDR3 loop reads CASSYSTKEGQYF. CDR3 in DNA: TGTGCCAGCAGTTACTCGACTAAAGAAGGGCAGTACTTC.

The chain carries TRBV4-2 and TRBJ2-3; 12 positions agree with TRBD2. The V and J ends lost 0 bases and 0 bases, in that order; junction bases with no gene match: 4. The length of the CDR3 is 18 residues. Looked up from germline, CDR1 is LGHNA and CDR2 is YNFKEQ. The CDR3 reads CASSQDRTSGTSTDTQYF. The CDR3 DNA follows: TGTGCCAGCAGCCAAGATAGGACTAGCGGGACGAGCACAGATACGCAGTATTTT.